This T cell receptor beta chain emerged from a study of T cell responses to AZD1222 COVID-19 vaccine. Profiling relied on immunoSEQ multiplex PCR, and the TCRdb table lists in-frame clones only, not all of them. In the table there are 70,000 to 90,000 clones, roughly 85% of which are singletons. About this clone itself: Antigen: not known.

General study results and limits: An increase in Spike-specific TCR breadth and depth was observed after two AZD1222 doses. Only a handful of AZD1222 recipients, roughly six in all, had baseline seropositivity.

Sample: peripheral blood, taken 28 days after the second AZD1222 dose. The clonotype was recovered from an adult who received the AZD1222 COVID-19 vaccine.

This CDR3 is CASARGSLSGNTIYF. Written as DNA, the CDR3 is TGCGCCAGCGCCCGGGGCAGTCTGTCTGGAAACACCATATATTTT. The chain recombines TRBV5-1 with TRBJ1-3; tentatively, D is TRBD1 (5 bases). The CDR3 extends over 15 amino acids. CDR1 is SGHRS and CDR2 is YFSETQ in the germline V gene. Trimming shortened V by 7 bases and J by 1 base, and 15 bases separated the two germline ends.